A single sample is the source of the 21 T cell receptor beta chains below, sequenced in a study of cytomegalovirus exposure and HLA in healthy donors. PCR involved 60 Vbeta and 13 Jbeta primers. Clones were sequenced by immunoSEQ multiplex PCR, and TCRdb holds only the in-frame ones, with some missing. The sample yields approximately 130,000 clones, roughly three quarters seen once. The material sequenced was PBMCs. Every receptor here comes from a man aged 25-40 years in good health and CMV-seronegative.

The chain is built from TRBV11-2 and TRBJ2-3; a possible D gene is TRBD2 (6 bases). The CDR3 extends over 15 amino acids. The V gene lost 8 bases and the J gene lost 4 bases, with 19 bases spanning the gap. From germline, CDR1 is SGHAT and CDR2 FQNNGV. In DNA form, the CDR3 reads TGTGCCAGCGACCGGTCCGGGGGTCGAGCAGATACGCAGTATTTT. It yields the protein CASDRSGGRADTQYF.

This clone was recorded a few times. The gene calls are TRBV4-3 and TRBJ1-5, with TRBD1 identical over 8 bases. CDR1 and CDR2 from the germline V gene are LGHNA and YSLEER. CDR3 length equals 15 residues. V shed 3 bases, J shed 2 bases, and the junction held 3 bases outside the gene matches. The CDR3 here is CASSHVTGGNQPQHF. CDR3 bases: TGCGCCAGCAGCCATGTGACAGGGGGCAATCAGCCCCAGCATTTT.

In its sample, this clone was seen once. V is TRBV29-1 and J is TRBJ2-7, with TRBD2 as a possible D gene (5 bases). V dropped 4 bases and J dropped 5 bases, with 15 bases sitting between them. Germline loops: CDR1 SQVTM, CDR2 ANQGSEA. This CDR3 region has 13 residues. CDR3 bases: TGCAGCGTTGGCCCCAACAGCGGCAACGAGCAGTACTTC. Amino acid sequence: CSVGPNSGNEQYF.

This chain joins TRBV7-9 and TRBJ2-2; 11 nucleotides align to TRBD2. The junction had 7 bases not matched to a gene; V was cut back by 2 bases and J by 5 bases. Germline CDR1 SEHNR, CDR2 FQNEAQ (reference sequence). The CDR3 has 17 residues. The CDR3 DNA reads TGTGCCAGCAGCTTAAATCCGGGACTAGCGGCAACCGGGGAGCTGTTTTTT. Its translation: CASSLNPGLAATGELFF.

CDR3 sequence: CASRAGGYNEQFF. As DNA, the CDR3 is TGTGCCAGCAGGGCGGGGGGGTACAATGAGCAGTTCTTC. The chain links TRBV9 to TRBJ2-1; TRBD2 matches 9 bases. V shed 5 bases, J shed 4 bases, and the junction held 1 base outside the gene matches. The CDR3 has 13 amino acids. Looked up from germline, CDR1 is SGDLS and CDR2 is YYNGEE.

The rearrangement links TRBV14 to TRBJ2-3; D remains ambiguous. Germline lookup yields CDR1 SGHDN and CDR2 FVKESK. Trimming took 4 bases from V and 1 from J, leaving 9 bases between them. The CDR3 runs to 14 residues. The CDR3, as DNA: TGTGCCAGCAGCCCCTTAACGGGCACAGATACGCAGTATTTT. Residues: CASSPLTGTDTQYF.

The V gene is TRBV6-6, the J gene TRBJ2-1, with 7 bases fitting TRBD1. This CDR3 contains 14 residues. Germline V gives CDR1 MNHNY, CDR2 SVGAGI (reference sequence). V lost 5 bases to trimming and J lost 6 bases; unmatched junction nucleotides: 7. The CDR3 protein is CASSPNRGGNEQFF. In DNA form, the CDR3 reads TGTGCCAGCAGTCCCAACAGGGGTGGCAATGAGCAGTTCTTC.

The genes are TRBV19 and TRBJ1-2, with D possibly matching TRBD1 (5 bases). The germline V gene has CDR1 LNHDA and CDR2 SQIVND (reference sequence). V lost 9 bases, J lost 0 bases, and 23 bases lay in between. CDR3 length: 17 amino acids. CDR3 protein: CASAQWGQTSANYGYTF. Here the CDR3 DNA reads TGTGCCAGCGCCCAGTGGGGCCAAACCTCGGCTAACTATGGCTACACCTTC.

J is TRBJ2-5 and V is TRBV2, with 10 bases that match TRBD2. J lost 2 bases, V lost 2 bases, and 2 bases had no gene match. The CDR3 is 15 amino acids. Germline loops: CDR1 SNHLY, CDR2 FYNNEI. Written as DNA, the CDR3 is TGTGCCAGCAGTGAAACTAGCGGGGCTCAAGAGACCCAGTACTTC. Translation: CASSETSGAQETQYF.

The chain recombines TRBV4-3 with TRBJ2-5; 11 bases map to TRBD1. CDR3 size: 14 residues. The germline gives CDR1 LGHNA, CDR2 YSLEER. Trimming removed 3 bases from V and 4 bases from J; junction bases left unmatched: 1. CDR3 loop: CASSHGQGAETQYF. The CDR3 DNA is TGCGCCAGCAGCCACGGACAGGGGGCAGAGACCCAGTACTTC.

In DNA form, the CDR3 reads TGTGCCAGCTCACCACAAAGGGACAGCGGAGCTAACTATGGCTACACCTTC. Translated, it gives CASSPQRDSGANYGYTF. V usage is TRBV18 and J usage is TRBJ1-2, with 7 bases lining up with TRBD1. The junction had 8 bases not matched to a gene; V was cut back by 1 base and J by 0 bases. Looked up from germline, CDR1 is KGHSH and CDR2 is LQKENI. CDR3 length equals 17 residues.

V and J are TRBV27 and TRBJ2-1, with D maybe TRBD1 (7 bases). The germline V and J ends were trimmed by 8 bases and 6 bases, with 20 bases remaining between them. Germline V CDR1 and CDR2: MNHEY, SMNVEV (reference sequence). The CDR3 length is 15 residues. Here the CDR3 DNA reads TGTGCCAGCCAGTGGAGGGGACAGACCCTCAATGAGCAGTTCTTC. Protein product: CASQWRGQTLNEQFF.

The DNA of the CDR3 is TGTGCCAGCAGTTTGGGGGAGGGGGAGCAGTACTTC. As protein: CASSLGEGEQYF. The rearrangement links TRBV28 to TRBJ2-7; TRBD2 matches 7 bases. The junction had 3 bases not matched to a gene; V was cut back by 3 bases and J by 7 bases. The CDR3 consists of 12 residues. Looked up from germline, CDR1 is MDHEN and CDR2 is SYDVKM. Combining the CDR3 with reference TRBV28 and TRBJ2-7 gives the whole variable domain DVKVTQSSRYLVKRTGEKVFLECVQDMDHENMFWYRQDPGLGLRLIYFSYDVKMKEKGDIPEGYSVSREKKERFSLILESASTNQTSMYLCASSLGEGEQYFGPGTRLTVT.

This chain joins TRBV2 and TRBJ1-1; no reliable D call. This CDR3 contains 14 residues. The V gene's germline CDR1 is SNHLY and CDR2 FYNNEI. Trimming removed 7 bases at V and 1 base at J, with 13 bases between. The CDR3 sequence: CASNPDPGNTEAFF. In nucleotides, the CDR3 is TGTGCCAGCAACCCCGATCCAGGGAACACTGAAGCTTTCTTT.

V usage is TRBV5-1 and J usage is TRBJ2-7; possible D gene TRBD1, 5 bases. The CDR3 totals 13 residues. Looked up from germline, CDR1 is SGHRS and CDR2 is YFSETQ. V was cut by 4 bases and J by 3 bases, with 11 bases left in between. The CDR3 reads CASSDNQGYEQYF. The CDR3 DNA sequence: TGCGCCAGCAGCGATAATCAGGGCTACGAGCAGTACTTC.

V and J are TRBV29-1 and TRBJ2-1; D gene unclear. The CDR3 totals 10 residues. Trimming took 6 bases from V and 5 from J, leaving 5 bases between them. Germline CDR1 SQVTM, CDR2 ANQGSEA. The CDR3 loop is CSVPDNEQFF. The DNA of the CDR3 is TGCAGCGTGCCGGACAATGAGCAGTTCTTC.

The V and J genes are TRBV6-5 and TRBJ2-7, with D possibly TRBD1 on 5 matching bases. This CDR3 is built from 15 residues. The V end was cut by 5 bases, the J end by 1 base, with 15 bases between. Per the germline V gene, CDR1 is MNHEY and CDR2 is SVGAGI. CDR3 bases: TGTGCCAGCAGTGTGGGGCTACTACCATCCTACGAGCAGTACTTC. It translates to CASSVGLLPSYEQYF.

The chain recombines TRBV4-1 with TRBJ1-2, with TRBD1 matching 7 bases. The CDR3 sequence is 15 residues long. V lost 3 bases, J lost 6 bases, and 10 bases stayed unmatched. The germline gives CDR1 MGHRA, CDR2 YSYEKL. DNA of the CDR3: TGCGCCAGCAGCCATCCTTATACAGGGGCGCATGGCTACACCTTC. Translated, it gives CASSHPYTGAHGYTF.

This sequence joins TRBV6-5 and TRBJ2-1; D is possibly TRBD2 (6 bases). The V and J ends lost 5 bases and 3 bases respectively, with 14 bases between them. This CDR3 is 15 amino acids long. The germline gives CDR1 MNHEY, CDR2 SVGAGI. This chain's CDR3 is CASSITGGVYNEQFF. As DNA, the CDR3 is TGTGCCAGCAGTATAACAGGCGGGGTCTACAATGAGCAGTTCTTC.

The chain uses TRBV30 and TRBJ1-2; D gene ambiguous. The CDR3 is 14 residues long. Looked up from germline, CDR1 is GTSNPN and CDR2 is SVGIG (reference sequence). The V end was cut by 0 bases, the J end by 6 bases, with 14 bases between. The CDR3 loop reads CAWSVENTINGYTF. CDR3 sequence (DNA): TGTGCCTGGAGTGTAGAGAACACTATTAATGGCTACACCTTC. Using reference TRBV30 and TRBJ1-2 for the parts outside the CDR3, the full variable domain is SQTIHQWPATLVQPVGSPLSLECTVEGTSNPNLYWYRQAAGRGLQLLFYSVGIGQISSEVPQNLSASRPQDRQFILSSKKLLLSDSGFYLCAWSVENTINGYTFGSGTRLTVV.

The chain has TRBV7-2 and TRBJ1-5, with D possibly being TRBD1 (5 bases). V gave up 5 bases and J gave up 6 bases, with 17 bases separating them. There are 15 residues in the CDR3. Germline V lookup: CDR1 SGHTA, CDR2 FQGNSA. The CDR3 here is CASSPVLGGGQPQHF. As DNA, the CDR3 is TGTGCCAGCAGCCCCGTGTTGGGGGGGGGTCAGCCCCAGCATTTT.